Sequencing of this TCR beta chain was carried out in a study of STAT3 mutations in large granular lymphocyte leukemia (dated by TCRdb to between 2018 and 2020). At the level of the whole study: Roughly half of the T-LGLL patients who were sequenced longitudinally carried canonical activating STAT3 mutations. Over half of the T-LGLL patients were given one or more immunosuppressive therapy regimens, and over 30% of the treated patients had a hematologic response. To reconstruct clonal hierarchy and dynamics, serial deep sequencing of TCRbeta CDR3 and STAT3 was performed in patients with T-cell large granular lymphocyte leukemia. From an initial cohort of hundreds of LGL patients, 15 to 20 representative T-LGLL cases were chosen for longitudinal sequencing of TCRbeta and STAT3. As controls, the study also included longitudinal sequencing of a couple of patients with natural killer LGL leukemia. On average, sequencing was done at approximately 4.2 time points per patient, with the number of samplings ranging from 2 to 8. General findings and caveats noted by the study authors: At least one immunodominant TCRbeta clonotype was identified in every T-LGLL patient, and multiple immunodominant subclonotypes were identified in about half of the T-LGLL patients. Because no samples were available when a clone first appeared, clonal expansion had to be inferred from samplings taken at other points. Dominant TCR clone burden was found to exceed STAT3 mutant burden in several patients, suggesting that STAT3 mutation arose secondarily within a pre-expanded clone. Because codominant clonotypes persisted in some patients, a small but highly pathogenic clone may have been missed. In 6 of 18 patients, TCR clonotype switching occurred after therapy, and every newly emerging clone was STAT3 wild type. The linking of therapy response to changes in TCR clonal burden was complicated by variable intervals between samplings and differing treatment regimens.

In the case of this clone: Its binding antigen is unknown. No much larger clonotype is one base removed from it; base qualities were not supplied.

The CDR3, from cysteine to phenylalanine, totals 12 residues. Here the CDR3 DNA is all that survives: 36 bases in frame from base 1. For CDR1 and CDR2, the germline V gene lists SQVTM and ANQGSEA. The junction carries 11 bases between V and J, which are trimmed by 3 bases and 5 bases respectively. An Illumina MiSeq was used to sequence the TCRbeta libraries, yielding an average of about 40,000 productive templates per sample. The immunoSEQ assay, which uses multiplex PCR amplification, was used to generate TCRbeta CDR3 libraries. The published analysis was carried out like this. Repertoire diversity was calculated as previously defined, and values close to 0 indicated extremely monoclonal samples. TCRdb's version of the immuneACCESS table is confined to in-frame rearrangements and falls short of the full clone set. An unresolved V gene accounts for under half of the shortfall where checked; the remainder is of unknown origin. V, J and clone size reflect that table, while D and trimming were determined from the DNA. Present in this sample are thousands of clones, about two thirds of which were seen just once. Together, the top ten hold roughly 48% of the sample.

DNA was extracted from blood mononuclear cells, and the same DNA was used for both TCR and STAT3 sequencing. The rearranged segments are TRBV29-1 and TRBJ2-7; 5 matching bases give a weak D call of TRBD1. This receptor was obtained from a human donor with T large granular lymphocyte leukemia. Some clones in this sample may be carry-over from other donors' samples. The source material was PBMCs. The CDR3 has the sequence CSVEQGGDEQYF. In nucleotide form, the sequence is TGCAGCGTTGAGCAGGGTGGAGACGAGCAGTACTTC.